These 15 T cell receptor beta chains originate from one sample sequenced in a study of read filtering for tumor transcriptome and immune sequencing. Molecular barcoded adaptors covering alpha/delta and beta/gamma chains were used on roughly 370 ng RNA. Each CDR3 protein is one row after TCRdb ran MiXCR on the reads. Among about 37,000 distinct CDR3 sequences listed, about 11% were seen once. Sequencing was done on a sample of a population of CD138-negative cells sorted from bone marrow. These receptors were collected from a donor at least 40 years old with multiple myeloma.

This chain uses TRBV28 with TRBJ2-5; 8 bases agree with TRBD2. The germline V gene encodes CDR1 MDHEN and CDR2 SYDVKM. The CDR3 runs 13 residues. V was pared by 10 bases and J by 5 bases, with 9 bases of the junction left unmatched. The CDR3 nucleotides are TGTGCCACACGACTAGCGAAGAGCGAGACCCAGTACTTC. This gives the protein CATRLAKSETQYF.

This clonotype was seen repeatedly, ten times or more. Its ends do not fully match the called genes, so a read error is possible. In DNA, the CDR3 is TGCGCCAGCAGCCTCTCCGGGACTGCACCGCTCTTC. It is translated as CASSLSGTAPLF. The V gene is TRBV4-1, the J gene TRBJ2-1, with a possible D match to TRBD2 (6 bases). The CDR3 runs to 12 residues. Germline CDR1 reads MGHRA; CDR2 reads YSYEKL.

This clonotype was seen a few times. V gene TRBV6-5 combines with J gene TRBJ1-6, with 12 nucleotides matching TRBD1. The CDR3 sequence is 17 residues long. V dropped 4 bases and J dropped 10; count of bases not matched to a gene: 11. Germline V gene sequence: CDR1 MNHEY, CDR2 SVGAGI. The CDR3, as DNA: TGTGCCAGCAGTTTTTCTCCCGGGACAGGGGGCCCCTCACCCCTCCACTTT. This codes for CASSFSPGTGGPSPLHF.

This clonotype was seen ten or more times. The chain links TRBV28 to TRBJ2-1; 9 bases match TRBD1. V gave up 5 bases and J gave up 3 bases; unmatched junction bases: 5. Germline CDR1 MDHEN, CDR2 SYDVKM. This CDR3 has 15 amino acids. CDR3: CASSAGTGFYNEQFF. The CDR3 DNA reads TGTGCCAGCAGTGCCGGGACAGGGTTCTACAATGAGCAGTTCTTC.

The table lists this clonotype with many counts. The genes are TRBV27 and TRBJ2-2, with a weak D call TRBD1 (6 bases). V was cut by 3 bases and J by 2 bases, with 10 bases left in between. Germline V gene lookup returns CDR1 MNHEY and CDR2 SMNVEV (reference sequence). CDR3 length equals 15 residues. CDR3 region: CASSLRGSNTGELFF. CDR3 bases: TGTGCCAGCAGTTTGAGGGGGTCCAACACCGGGGAGCTGTTTTTT.

This chain uses TRBV11-1 with TRBJ2-5; 11 bases agree with TRBD2. Trimming took 6 bases from V and 3 from J; bases not matched to a gene: 0. Germline loops: CDR1 SGHAT, CDR2 FQDESV (reference sequence). There are 13 residues in the CDR3. The CDR3: CASRLAGEETQYF. CDR3 DNA: TGTGCCAGCAGACTAGCGGGAGAAGAGACCCAGTACTTC.

In this sample, this clonotype turned up many times. The rearrangement joins TRBV5-1 to TRBJ1-1; D is ambiguous. Trimming removed 4 bases at V and 4 bases at J, with 8 bases between. Germline CDR1 SGHRS, CDR2 YFSETQ. The CDR3 has 12 amino acids. The CDR3 DNA sequence: TGCGCCAGCAGCCCGATGGGCACTGAAGCTTTCTTT. This gives the protein CASSPMGTEAFF. Full variable domain (rest looked up from reference TRBV5-1 and TRBJ1-1): KAGVTQTPRYLIKTRGQQVTLSCSPISGHRSVSWYQQTPGQGLQFLFEYFSETQRNKGNFPGRFSGRQFSNSRSEMNVSTLELGDSALYLCASSPMGTEAFFGQGTRLTVV.

Comments on this clonotype: Germline is not matched at one junction end, which may reflect a read error. This rearrangement joins TRBV2 to TRBJ1-1; the D is unclear. Germline V lookup: CDR1 SNHLY, CDR2 FYNNEI. The CDR3 contains 13 residues. The CDR3 loop is CASSFSSNIEAFF. Here the CDR3 DNA reads TGCGCCAGCAGCTTTTCTTCTAACATTGAAGCTTTCTTT.

There are many counts of this clonotype. DNA for the CDR3: TGTGCCAGCAGCCCCCCCAGCGGGGGGGCGGGAGATACGCAGTATTTT. Its protein product is CASSPPSGGAGDTQYF. The rearrangement uses TRBV7-9 and TRBJ2-3; 10 positions agree with TRBD2. J was trimmed by 5 bases and V by 5 bases; bases with no gene match: 10. Germline V lookup: CDR1 SEHNR, CDR2 FQNEAQ (reference sequence). The CDR3 has 16 amino acids.

This clonotype has at least ten counts. The chain joins TRBV2 to TRBJ1-4; TRBD1 is a possible D gene (5 bases). The CDR3 consists of 15 residues. Trimming removed 0 bases at V and 7 bases at J, with 12 bases between. CDR1 is SNHLY and CDR2 is FYNNEI in the germline V gene. The CDR3 loop reads CASSEAIVRGEKLFF. Here the CDR3 DNA reads TGTGCCAGCAGTGAAGCGATCGTGAGGGGTGAAAAACTGTTTTTT.

This clonotype was observed many times. This chain joins TRBV7-2 and TRBJ2-7; 9 bases fit TRBD1. The CDR3 runs to 14 residues. CDR1 and CDR2 from the germline V gene are SGHTA and FQGNSA. Germline trimming cut 5 bases from V and 6 bases from J; bases unmatched to any gene: 8. CDR3 residues: CASSPPGQGREQYF. The CDR3 DNA reads as TGTGCCAGCAGCCCGCCGGGACAGGGCCGCGAGCAGTACTTC.

On this clonotype itself: It may be a read error: a sequence one base away is much more abundant. This chain joins TRBV5-1 and TRBJ2-3; either TRBD1 or TRBD2 may fit D (5 bases each). This CDR3 spans 13 amino acids. Germline lookup yields CDR1 SGHRS and CDR2 YFSETQ. The CDR3 sequence: CASNRGNTGTQYF. The CDR3 region has the DNA TGCGCCAGCAACCGGGGAAACACAGGTACGCAGTATTTT. The full variable domain, its missing parts supplied by reference TRBV5-1 and TRBJ2-3, is KAGVTQTPRYLIKTRGQQVTLSCSPISGHRSVSWYQQTPGQGLQFLFEYFSETQRNKGNFPGRFSGRQFSNSRSEMNVSTLELGDSALYLCASNRGNTGTQYFGPGTRLTVL.

This clonotype was seen at least ten times. This chain links TRBV20-1 with TRBJ1-5; D gene ambiguous. The germline V gene encodes CDR1 DFQATT and CDR2 SNEGSKA (reference sequence). This CDR3 has 12 amino acids. Trimming stripped 3 bases from V and 1 base from J, with 4 bases between. The chain's CDR3 is CSARGSNQPQHF. DNA of the CDR3: TGCAGTGCTAGGGGGAGCAATCAGCCCCAGCATTTT.

This clonotype appeared many times. This chain joins TRBV29-1 and TRBJ2-5; tentative D call: TRBD2 (6 bases). This CDR3 comprises 13 residues. Germline V CDR1 and CDR2: SQVTM, ANQGSEA. The germline V and J ends were trimmed by 3 bases and 2 bases, with 10 bases remaining between them. The CDR3 region is CSVDGSGQETQYF. The CDR3 DNA is TGCAGCGTTGATGGTAGCGGTCAAGAGACCCAGTACTTC.

At least ten counts were recorded for this clonotype. Its ends do not fully match the called genes, so a read error is possible. V usage is TRBV7-9 and J usage is TRBJ2-2; 9 bases agree with TRBD1. The CDR3 has 16 residues. CDR1 and CDR2 (germline): SEHNR, FQNEAQ (reference sequence). In DNA, the CDR3 is TGTGCCAGCAGCCCTCGCCGGACAGGGGACAACGGGGAGCCGTTTTTT. Amino acids: CASSPRRTGDNGEPFF.